Listed below are T cell receptor beta chains from one sample, sequenced in a study of read filtering for tumor transcriptome and immune sequencing. Each CDR3 protein is one row after TCRdb ran MiXCR on the reads. The sample holds 45,000 to 55,000 distinct CDR3 sequences; approximately 18% are singletons and the top ten take just over 15%. Sample: a population of CD138-negative cells sorted from bone marrow. Every receptor here comes from a donor older than 35 with multiple myeloma. Each CDR3 is given with its conserved first and last residue. D genes are given only for firm matches.

TRBJ2-1 | TRBV7-2 | . | 16 | CASSSKLGLGYNEQFF
TRBJ2-3 | TRBV4-2 | . | 14 | CASSRRDDTDTQYF
TRBJ2-3 | TRBV7-2 | TRBD2 | 15 | CASSPRQGLGNTQYF
TRBJ1-5 | TRBV23-1 | . | 16 | CARGSPRGRDGQPQHF
TRBJ2-7 | TRBV5-1 | TRBD1 | 16 | CASSRTGTGITYEQYF
TRBJ2-7 | TRBV3-1 | . | 12 | CASSLPGGEQYF
TRBJ2-1 | TRBV19 | TRBD2 | 14 | CASSIDLRTREQFF
TRBJ2-1 | TRBV28 | . | 11 | CASSFAAEQFF
TRBJ1-1 | TRBV20-1 | . | 13 | CSAPANGNTEAFF
TRBJ2-3 | TRBV7-8 | . | 17 | CASSLLPRRGTTDTQYF
TRBJ2-7 | TRBV11-2 | TRBD2 | 17 | CASSLPAGIAGSYEQYF
TRBJ1-1 | TRBV29-1 | . | 12 | CSVGGMRTGAFF
TRBJ1-1 | TRBV4-1 | . | 17 | CASSQHHRVGTDTEAFF
TRBJ1-4 | TRBV29-1 | . | 10 | CSVGVEKLFF
TRBJ1-5 | TRBV4-2 | TRBD1 | 15 | CASSQVALQGGPQHF
TRBJ1-1 | TRBV29-1 | . | 11 | CSITGSTEAFF
TRBJ1-5 | TRBV5-1 | . | 16 | CASSPSGSHGNQPQHF
TRBJ2-7 | TRBV20-1 | TRBD2 | 15 | CSAPFGAGGTGEQYF
TRBJ2-3 | TRBV24-1 | . | 16 | CATSDTDGPRTDTQYF
TRBJ2-3 | TRBV20-1 | . | 15 | CSARPTGEGIDTQYF
TRBJ1-1 | TRBV20-1 | . | 13 | CSARMVSTAEAFF
TRBJ2-3 | TRBV29-1 | . | 15 | CSVEVSGGRTDTQYF
TRBJ2-1 | TRBV12-3/TRBV12-4 | . | 14 | CASSRAEGGNEQFF
TRBJ2-1 | TRBV25-1 | . | 16 | CASSESALGLYNEQFF
TRBJ2-1 | TRBV20-1 | . | 10 | CSALGYEQFF
TRBJ1-2 | TRBV6-6 | . | 17 | CASSYFRQSRRSYGYTF
TRBJ1-1 | TRBV7-2 | . | 13 | CASSSKVSTEAFF
TRBJ2-1 | TRBV7-3 | TRBD2 | 13 | CASSLSATSAQFF
TRBJ1-2 | TRBV29-1 | . | 14 | CSVEVGGTNYGYTF
TRBJ2-5 | TRBV10-3 | . | 15 | CAIRSGGGARETQYF
TRBJ1-1 | TRBV6-2/TRBV6-3 | . | 15 | CASRQRHIGGTEAFF
TRBJ2-1 | TRBV20-1 | . | 11 | CSAIGGIGHFF
TRBJ2-1 | TRBV24-1 | . | 15 | CATSDFGTTFNEQFF
TRBJ2-7 | TRBV29-1 | TRBD2 | 14 | CSVTSGRAGYEQYF
TRBJ2-3 | TRBV20-1 | TRBD2 | 16 | CSATRGASGSTDTQYF
TRBJ2-5 | TRBV29-1 | TRBD1 | 13 | CSVVMTGLGTQYF
TRBJ2-3 | TRBV19 | TRBD1 | 15 | CASSIRQGSTDTQYF
TRBJ2-7 | TRBV7-8 | . | 16 | CASSLVGGRSSYEQYF
TRBJ2-1 | TRBV5-6 | . | 16 | CASSRDVFGSYNEQFF
TRBJ2-7 | TRBV14 | . | 13 | CASSQLVGYEQYF
TRBJ2-1 | TRBV5-1 | TRBD2 | 16 | CASSPLGTSGYNEQFF
TRBJ2-1 | TRBV6-5 | TRBD1 | 16 | CASSQIPGTGDNEQFF
TRBJ2-7 | TRBV29-1 | . | 11 | CSVIQAWEQCF
TRBJ1-1 | TRBV27 | TRBD1 | 17 | CASSARTGLIVNTGAFF
TRBJ1-1 | TRBV14 | . | 13 | CASSRDLWTVAFF
TRBJ2-5 | TRBV18 | . | 13 | CASSPSGEETQYF
TRBJ2-7 | TRBV27 | . | 16 | CASSSSDGVRSYEQYF
TRBJ2-1 | TRBV2 | . | 10 | CASIGYEQFF
TRBJ2-2 | TRBV4-2 | . | 16 | CASSLERARGTGELFF
TRBJ2-5 | TRBV5-1 | . | 13 | CASKGVALETQYF